This entry describes one T cell receptor beta chain. Profiling relied on immunoSEQ multiplex PCR, and the TCRdb table lists in-frame clones only, not all of them. The table has around 700,000 clones, about 90% seen once. Germline V lookup: CDR1 SGHDN, CDR2 FVKESK. The CDR3 runs 14 residues. Trimming removed 0 bases from V and 1 base from J, with 6 bases in between. These data come from a study of shared clonotypes between healthy human individuals. Looking at the study overall: CD8 memory received one plate per donor, CD8 naive two, CD4 memory three and CD4 naive three.

Terminally differentiated effector memory CD45RA+ cells were excluded from the naive CD8 cells, which were CD45RO-negative and positively selected for CCR7. Healthy HIV-negative adults with no recent acute infections or vaccinations were recruited as donors. The source material was naive CD8+ T cells sorted from blood. This chain joins TRBV14 and TRBJ1-1; no clear D. This receptor was identified in a man aged 30 to 45 in good health. CDR3 nucleotide sequence: TGTGCCAGCAGCCAAGATATCGGGAACACTGAAGCTTTCTTT. Amino acid sequence: CASSQDIGNTEAFF.